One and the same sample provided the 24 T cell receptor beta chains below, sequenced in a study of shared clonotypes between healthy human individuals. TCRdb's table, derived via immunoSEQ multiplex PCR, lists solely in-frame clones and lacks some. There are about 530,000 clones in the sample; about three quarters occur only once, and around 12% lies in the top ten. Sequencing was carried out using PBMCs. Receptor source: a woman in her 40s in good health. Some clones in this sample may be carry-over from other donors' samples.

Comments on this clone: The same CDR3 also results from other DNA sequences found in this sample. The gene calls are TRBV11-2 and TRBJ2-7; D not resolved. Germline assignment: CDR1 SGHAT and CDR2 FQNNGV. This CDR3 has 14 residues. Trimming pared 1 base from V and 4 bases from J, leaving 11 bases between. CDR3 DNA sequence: TGTGCCAGCAGCTTAGGTTTGGGTCTGTACGAGCAGTACTTC. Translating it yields CASSLGLGLYEQYF. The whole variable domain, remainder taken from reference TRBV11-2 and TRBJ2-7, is EAGVAQSPRYKIIEKRQSVAFWCNPISGHATLYWYQQILGQGPKLLIQFQNNGVVDDSQLPKDRFSAERLKGVDSTLKIQPAKLEDSAVYLCASSLGLGLYEQYFGPGTRLTVT.

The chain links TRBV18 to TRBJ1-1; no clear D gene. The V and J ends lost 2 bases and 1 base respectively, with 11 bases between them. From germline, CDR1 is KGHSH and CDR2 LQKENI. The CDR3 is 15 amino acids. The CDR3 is CASSPVRRSNTEAFF. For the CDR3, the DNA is TGTGCCAGCTCACCAGTCCGCAGGTCGAACACTGAAGCTTTCTTT.

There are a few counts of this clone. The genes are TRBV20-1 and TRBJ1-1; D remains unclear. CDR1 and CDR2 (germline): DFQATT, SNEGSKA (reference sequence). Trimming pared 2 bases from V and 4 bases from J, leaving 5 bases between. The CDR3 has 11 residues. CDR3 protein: CSARLSTEAFF. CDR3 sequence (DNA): TGCAGTGCTAGACTTTCCACTGAAGCTTTCTTT.

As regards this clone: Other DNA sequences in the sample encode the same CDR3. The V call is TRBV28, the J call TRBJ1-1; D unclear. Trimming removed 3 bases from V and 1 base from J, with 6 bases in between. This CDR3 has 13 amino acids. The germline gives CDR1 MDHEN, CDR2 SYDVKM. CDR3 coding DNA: TGTGCCAGCAGTTTTGTGAGGAACACTGAAGCTTTCTTT. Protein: CASSFVRNTEAFF.

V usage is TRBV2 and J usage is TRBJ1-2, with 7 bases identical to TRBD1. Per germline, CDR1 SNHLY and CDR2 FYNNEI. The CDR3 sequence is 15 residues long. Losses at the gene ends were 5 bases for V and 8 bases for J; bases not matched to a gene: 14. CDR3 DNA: TGTGCCAGCAGTTTCCAGGGACAGCGCCCTTTAGGCTACACCTTC. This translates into CASSFQGQRPLGYTF.

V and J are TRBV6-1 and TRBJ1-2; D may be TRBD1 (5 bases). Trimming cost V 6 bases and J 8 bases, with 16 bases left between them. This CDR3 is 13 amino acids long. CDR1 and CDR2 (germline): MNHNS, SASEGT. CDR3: CASSHQTAGGYTF. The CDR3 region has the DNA TGTGCCAGCAGCCATCAGACAGCTGGAGGCTACACCTTC.

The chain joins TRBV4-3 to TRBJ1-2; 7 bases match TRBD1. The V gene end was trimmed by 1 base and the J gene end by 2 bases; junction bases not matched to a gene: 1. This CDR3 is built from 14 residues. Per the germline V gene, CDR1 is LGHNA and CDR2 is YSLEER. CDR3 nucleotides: TGCGCCAGCAGCCAAGGGACAGGCAACTATGGCTACACCTTC. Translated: CASSQGTGNYGYTF.

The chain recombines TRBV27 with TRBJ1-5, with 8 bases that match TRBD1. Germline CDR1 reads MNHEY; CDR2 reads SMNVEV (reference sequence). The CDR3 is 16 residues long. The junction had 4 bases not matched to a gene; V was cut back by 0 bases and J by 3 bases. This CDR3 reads CASSLSYRGYNQPQHF. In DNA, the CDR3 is TGTGCCAGCAGTTTATCGTACAGGGGGTACAATCAGCCCCAGCATTTT.

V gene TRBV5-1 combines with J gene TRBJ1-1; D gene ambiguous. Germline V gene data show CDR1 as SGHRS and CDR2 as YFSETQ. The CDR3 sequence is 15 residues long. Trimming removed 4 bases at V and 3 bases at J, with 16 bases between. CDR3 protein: CASSPRRSGDTEAFF. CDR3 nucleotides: TGCGCCAGCAGCCCCAGGAGATCTGGGGACACTGAAGCTTTCTTT.

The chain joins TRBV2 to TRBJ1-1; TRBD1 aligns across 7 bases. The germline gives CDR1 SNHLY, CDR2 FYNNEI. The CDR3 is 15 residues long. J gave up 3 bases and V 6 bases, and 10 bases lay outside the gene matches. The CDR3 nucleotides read TGTGCCAGCAGAGAGGACTTTCAGGGGGACACTGAAGCTTTCTTT. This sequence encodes CASREDFQGDTEAFF.

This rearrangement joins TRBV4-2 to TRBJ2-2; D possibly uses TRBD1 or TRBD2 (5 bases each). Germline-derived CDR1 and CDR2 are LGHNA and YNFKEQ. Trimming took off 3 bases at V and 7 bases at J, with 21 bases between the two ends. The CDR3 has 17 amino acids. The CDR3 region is CASSHQTGPNTLGELFF. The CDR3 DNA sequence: TGTGCCAGCAGCCATCAGACGGGACCTAATACCCTCGGGGAGCTGTTTTTT.

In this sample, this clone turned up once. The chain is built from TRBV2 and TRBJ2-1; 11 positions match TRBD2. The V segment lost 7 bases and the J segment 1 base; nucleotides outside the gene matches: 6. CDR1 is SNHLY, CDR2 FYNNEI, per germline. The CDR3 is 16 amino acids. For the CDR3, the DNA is TGTGCCAGCACCCCCAGGACTAGCGGGTCCTACAATGAGCAGTTCTTC. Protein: CASTPRTSGSYNEQFF.

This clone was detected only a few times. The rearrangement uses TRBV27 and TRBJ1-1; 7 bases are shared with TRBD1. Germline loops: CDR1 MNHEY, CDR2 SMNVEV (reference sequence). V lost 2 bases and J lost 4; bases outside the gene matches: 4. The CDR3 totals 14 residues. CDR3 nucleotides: TGTGCCAGCAGTTTAAGGGGGCAGGGCACTGAAGCTTTCTTT. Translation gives CASSLRGQGTEAFF.

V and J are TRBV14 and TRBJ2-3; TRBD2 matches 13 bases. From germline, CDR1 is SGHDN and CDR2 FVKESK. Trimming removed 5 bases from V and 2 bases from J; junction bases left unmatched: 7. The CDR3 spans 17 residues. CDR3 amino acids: CASSKAGLAGYTDTQYF. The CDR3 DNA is TGTGCCAGCAGCAAAGCGGGACTAGCGGGATACACAGATACGCAGTATTTT.

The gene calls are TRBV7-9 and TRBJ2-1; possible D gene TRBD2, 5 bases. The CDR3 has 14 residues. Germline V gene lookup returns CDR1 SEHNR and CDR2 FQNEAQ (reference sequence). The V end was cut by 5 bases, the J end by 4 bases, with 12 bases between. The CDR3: CASSRGSAYNEQFF. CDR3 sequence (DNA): TGTGCCAGCAGCCGGGGTAGCGCATACAATGAGCAGTTCTTC.

This CDR3 is CASRPDRVWVTQYF. In DNA, the CDR3 is TGTGCCAGCCGACCGGACAGGGTTTGGGTGACCCAGTACTTC. The chain uses TRBV2 and TRBJ2-5; 8 bases are shared with TRBD1. The length of the CDR3 is 14 residues. Germline V gene lookup returns CDR1 SNHLY and CDR2 FYNNEI. V trimming: 8 bases; J trimming: 7 bases; junction bases outside the gene matches: 12. Together with reference TRBV2 and TRBJ2-5, the CDR3 gives the full variable domain: EPEVTQTPSHQVTQMGQEVILRCVPISNHLYFYWYRQILGQKVEFLVSFYNNEISEKSEIFDDQFSVERPDGSNFTLKIRSTKLEDSAMYFCASRPDRVWVTQYFGPGTRLLVL.

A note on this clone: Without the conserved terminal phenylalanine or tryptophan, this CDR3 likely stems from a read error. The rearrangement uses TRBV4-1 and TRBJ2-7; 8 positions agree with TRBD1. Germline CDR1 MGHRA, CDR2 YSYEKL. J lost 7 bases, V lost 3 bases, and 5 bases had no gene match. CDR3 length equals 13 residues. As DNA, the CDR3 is TGCGCCAGCAGCCAGGACAGGGCGGGAGAGCAGTACCTC. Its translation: CASSQDRAGEQYL.

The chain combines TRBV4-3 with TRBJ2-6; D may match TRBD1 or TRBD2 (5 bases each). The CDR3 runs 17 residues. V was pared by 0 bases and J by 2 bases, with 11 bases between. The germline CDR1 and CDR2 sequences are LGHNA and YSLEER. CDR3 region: CASSQEGVGTGANVLTF. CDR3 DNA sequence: TGCGCCAGCAGCCAAGAGGGGGTAGGAACTGGGGCCAACGTCCTGACTTTC.

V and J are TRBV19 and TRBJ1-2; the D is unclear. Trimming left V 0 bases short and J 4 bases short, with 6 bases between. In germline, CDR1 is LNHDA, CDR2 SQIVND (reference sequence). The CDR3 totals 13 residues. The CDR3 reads CASSIDMFYGYTF. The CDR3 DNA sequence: TGTGCCAGTAGTATAGATATGTTCTATGGCTACACCTTC. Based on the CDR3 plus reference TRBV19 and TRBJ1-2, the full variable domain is DGGITQSPKYLFRKEGQNVTLSCEQNLNHDAMYWYRQDPGQGLRLIYYSQIVNDFQKGDIAEGYSVSREKKESFPLTVTSAQKNPTAFYLCASSIDMFYGYTFGSGTRLTVV.

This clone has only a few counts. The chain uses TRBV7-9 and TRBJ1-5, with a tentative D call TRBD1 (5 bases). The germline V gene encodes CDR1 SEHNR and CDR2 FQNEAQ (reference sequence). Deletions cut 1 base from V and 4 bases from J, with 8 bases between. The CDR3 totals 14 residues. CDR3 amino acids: CASSLGQGNQPQHF. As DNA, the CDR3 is TGTGCCAGCAGCTTAGGGCAGGGAAATCAGCCCCAGCATTTT.

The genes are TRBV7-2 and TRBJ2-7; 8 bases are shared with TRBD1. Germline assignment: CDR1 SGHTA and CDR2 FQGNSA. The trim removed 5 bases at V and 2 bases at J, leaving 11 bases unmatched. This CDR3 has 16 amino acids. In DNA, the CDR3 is TGTGCCAGCAGCCCCCAGGGACAGGCTAATGCCTACGAGCAGTACTTC. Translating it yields CASSPQGQANAYEQYF.

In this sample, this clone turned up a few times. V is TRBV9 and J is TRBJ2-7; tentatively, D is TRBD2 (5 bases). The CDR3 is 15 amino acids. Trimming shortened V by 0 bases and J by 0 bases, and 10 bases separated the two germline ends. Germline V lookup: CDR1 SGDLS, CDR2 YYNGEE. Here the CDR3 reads CASSVESGLSYEQYF. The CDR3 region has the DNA TGTGCCAGCAGCGTAGAAAGCGGACTCTCCTACGAGCAGTACTTC.

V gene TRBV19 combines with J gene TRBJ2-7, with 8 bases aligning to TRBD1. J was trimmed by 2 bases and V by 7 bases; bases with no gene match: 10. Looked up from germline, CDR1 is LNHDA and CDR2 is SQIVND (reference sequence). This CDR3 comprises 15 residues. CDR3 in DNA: TGTGCCAGTAACTTCCCCGGGACAGGCCCCTACGAGCAGTACTTC. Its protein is CASNFPGTGPYEQYF.

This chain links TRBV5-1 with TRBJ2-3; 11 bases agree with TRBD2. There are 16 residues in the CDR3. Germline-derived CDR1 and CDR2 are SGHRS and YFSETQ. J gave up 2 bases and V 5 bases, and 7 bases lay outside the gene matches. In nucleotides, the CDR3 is TGCGCCAGCAGTCAAGGGACTAGCGGATTCACAGATACGCAGTATTTT. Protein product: CASSQGTSGFTDTQYF. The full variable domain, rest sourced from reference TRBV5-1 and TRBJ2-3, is KAGVTQTPRYLIKTRGQQVTLSCSPISGHRSVSWYQQTPGQGLQFLFEYFSETQRNKGNFPGRFSGRQFSNSRSEMNVSTLELGDSALYLCASSQGTSGFTDTQYFGPGTRLTVL.